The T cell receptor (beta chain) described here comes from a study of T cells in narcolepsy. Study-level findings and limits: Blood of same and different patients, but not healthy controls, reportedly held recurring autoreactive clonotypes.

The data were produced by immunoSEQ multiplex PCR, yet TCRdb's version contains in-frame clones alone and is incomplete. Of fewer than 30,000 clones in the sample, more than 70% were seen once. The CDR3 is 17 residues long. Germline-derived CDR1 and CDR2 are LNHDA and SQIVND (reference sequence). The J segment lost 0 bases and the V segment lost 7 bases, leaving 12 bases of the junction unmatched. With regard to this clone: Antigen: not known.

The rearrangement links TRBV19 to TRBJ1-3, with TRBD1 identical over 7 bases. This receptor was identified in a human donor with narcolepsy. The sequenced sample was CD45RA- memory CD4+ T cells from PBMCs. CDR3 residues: CASTPGGTPGSGNTIYF. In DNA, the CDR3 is TGTGCCAGTACCCCAGGGGGGACACCAGGCTCTGGAAACACCATATATTTT.